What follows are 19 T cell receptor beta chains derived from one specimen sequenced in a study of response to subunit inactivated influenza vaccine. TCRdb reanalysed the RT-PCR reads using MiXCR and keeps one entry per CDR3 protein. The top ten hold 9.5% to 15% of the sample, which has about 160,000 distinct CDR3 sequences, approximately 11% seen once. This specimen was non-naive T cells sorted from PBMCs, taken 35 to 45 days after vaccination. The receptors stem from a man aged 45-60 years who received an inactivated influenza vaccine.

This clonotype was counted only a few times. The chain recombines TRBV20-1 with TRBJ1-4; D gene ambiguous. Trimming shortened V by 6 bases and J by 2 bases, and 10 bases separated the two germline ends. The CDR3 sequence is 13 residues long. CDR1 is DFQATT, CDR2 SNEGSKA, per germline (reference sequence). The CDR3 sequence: CSAQDVTNEKLFF. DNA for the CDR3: TGCAGTGCCCAGGACGTGACTAATGAAAAACTGTTTTTT.

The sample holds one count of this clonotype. The CDR3: CASSQDLTGSNEQFF. In DNA, the CDR3 is TGTGCCAGCAGTCAAGACCTTACAGGGTCCAATGAGCAGTTCTTC. The genes are TRBV6-1 and TRBJ2-1, with D perhaps matching TRBD1 (6 bases). Trimming took off 5 bases at V and 6 bases at J, with 17 bases between the two ends. Germline V CDR1 and CDR2: MNHNS, SASEGT. The CDR3 spans 15 residues.

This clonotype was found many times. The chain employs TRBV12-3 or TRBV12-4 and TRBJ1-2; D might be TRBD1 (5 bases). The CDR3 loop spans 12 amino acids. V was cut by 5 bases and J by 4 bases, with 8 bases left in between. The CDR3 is CASSLQGYGYTF. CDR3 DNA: TGTGCCAGCAGTCTCCAGGGCTATGGCTACACCTTC.

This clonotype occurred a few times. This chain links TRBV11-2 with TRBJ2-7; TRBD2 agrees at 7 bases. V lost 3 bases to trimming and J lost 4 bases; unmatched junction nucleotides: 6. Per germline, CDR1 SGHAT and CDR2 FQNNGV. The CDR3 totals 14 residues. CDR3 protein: CASSLTGTIYEQYF. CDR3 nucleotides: TGTGCCAGCAGCTTGACCGGGACTATATACGAGCAGTACTTC.

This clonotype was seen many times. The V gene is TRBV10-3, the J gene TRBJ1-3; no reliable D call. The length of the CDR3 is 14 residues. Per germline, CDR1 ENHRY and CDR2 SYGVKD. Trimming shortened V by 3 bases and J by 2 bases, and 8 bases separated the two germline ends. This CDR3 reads CAISEVATGNTIYF. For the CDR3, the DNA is TGTGCCATCAGTGAAGTAGCAACTGGAAACACCATATATTTT.

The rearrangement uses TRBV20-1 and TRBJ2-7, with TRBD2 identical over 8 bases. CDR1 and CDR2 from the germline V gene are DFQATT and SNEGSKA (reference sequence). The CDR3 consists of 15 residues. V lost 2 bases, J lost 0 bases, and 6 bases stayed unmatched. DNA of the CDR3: TGCAGTGCTAGATCGTTAGCGGGAAGCTCCTACGAGCAGTACTTC. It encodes CSARSLAGSSYEQYF.

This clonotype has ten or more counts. CDR3 DNA: TGTGCCAGCAGTGTGGGACAGTCGGAGGCTTTCTTT. Its protein is CASSVGQSEAFF. This chain links TRBV2 with TRBJ1-1; 7 bases align to TRBD1. The CDR3 extends over 12 amino acids. The V and J ends lost 4 bases and 11 bases, in that order; junction bases with no gene match: 7. Per germline, CDR1 SNHLY and CDR2 FYNNEI.

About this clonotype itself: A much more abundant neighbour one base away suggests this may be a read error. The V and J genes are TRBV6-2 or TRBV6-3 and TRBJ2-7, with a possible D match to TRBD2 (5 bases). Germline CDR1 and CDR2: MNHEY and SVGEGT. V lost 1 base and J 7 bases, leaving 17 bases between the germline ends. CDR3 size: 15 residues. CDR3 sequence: CASSYLAVDSGEQYF. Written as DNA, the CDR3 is TGTGCCAGCAGTTACTTGGCAGTGGACTCGGGAGAGCAGTACTTC.

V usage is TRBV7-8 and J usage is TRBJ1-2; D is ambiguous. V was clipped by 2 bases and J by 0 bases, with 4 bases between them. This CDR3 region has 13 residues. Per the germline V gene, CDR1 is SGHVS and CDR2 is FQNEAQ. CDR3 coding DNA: TGTGCCAGCAGCTTATTGACTAACTATGGCTACACCTTC. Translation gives CASSLLTNYGYTF.

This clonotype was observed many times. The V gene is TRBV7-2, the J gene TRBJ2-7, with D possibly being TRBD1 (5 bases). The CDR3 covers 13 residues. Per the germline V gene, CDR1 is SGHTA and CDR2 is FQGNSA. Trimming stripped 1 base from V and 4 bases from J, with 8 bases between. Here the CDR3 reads CASSLDRLYEQYF. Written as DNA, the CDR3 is TGTGCCAGCAGCTTAGACAGGTTGTACGAGCAGTACTTC. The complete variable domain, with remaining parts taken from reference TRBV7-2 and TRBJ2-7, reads GAGVSQSPSNKVTEKGKDVELRCDPISGHTALYWYRQSLGQGLEFLIYFQGNSAPDKSGLPSDRFSAERTGGSVSTLTIQRTQQEDSAVYLCASSLDRLYEQYFGPGTRLTVT.

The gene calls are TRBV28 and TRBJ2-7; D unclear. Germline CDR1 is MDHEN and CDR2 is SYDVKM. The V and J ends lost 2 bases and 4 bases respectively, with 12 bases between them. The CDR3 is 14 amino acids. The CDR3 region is CASSLVSAGYEQYF. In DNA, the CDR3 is TGTGCCAGCAGTTTAGTGTCAGCTGGGTACGAGCAGTACTTC.

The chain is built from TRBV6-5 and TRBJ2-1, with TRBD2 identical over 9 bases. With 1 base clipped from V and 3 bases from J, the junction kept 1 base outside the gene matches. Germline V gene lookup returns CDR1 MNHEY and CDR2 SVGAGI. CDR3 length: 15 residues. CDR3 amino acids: CASSYWREGYNEQFF. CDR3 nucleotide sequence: TGTGCCAGCAGTTACTGGCGGGAGGGCTACAATGAGCAGTTCTTC.

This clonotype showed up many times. The CDR3 nucleotides are TGCGCCAGCAGCTTGGCCGGGGACAGGATCCTCTGGCAGTACTTC. Its protein is CASSLAGDRILWQYF. The chain is built from TRBV5-1 and TRBJ2-7, with TRBD1 matching over 8 bases. The V segment lost 0 bases and the J segment 9 bases; nucleotides outside the gene matches: 11. The CDR3 is made up of 15 amino acids. Germline assignment: CDR1 SGHRS and CDR2 YFSETQ.

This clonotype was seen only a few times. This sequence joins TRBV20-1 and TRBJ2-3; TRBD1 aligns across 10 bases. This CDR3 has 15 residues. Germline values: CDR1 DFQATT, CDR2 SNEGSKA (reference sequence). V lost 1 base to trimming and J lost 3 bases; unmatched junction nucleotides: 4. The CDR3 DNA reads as TGCAGTGCTAGAGGGGACAGGGGAAGAACAGATACGCAGTATTTT. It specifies CSARGDRGRTDTQYF.

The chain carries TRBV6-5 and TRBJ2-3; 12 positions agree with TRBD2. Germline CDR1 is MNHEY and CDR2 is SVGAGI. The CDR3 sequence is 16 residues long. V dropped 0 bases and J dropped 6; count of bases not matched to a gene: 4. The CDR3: CASSYSSSGGADTQYF. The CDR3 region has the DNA TGTGCCAGCAGTTACTCTTCTAGCGGGGGGGCCGATACGCAGTATTTT.

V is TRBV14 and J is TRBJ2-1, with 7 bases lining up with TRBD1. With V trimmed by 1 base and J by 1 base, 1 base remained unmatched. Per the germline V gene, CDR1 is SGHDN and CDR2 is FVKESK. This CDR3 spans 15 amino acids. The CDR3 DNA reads TGTGCCAGCAGCCAAGGCAGGGGGTCCTACAATGAGCAGTTCTTC. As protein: CASSQGRGSYNEQFF.

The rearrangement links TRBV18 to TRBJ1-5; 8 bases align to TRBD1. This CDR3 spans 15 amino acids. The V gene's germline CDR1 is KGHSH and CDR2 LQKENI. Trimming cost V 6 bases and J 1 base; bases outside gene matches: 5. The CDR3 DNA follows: TGTGCCAGCTCCCGAGGACAGGGCAGCAATCAGCCCCAGCATTTT. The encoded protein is CASSRGQGSNQPQHF.

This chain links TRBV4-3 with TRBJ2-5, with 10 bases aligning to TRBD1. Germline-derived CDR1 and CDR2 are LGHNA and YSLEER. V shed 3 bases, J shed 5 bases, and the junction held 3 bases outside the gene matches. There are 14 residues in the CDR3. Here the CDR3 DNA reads TGCGCCAGCAGCCAGACAGGGGGCGCGGAGACCCAGTACTTC. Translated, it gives CASSQTGGAETQYF.

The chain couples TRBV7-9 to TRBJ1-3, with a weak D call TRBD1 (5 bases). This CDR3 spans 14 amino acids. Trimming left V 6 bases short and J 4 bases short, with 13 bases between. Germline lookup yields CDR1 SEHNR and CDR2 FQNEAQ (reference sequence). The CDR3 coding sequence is TGTGCCAGCAGTACGGGGACGGCCGGAAACACCATATATTTT. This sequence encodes CASSTGTAGNTIYF.